Here is one T cell receptor (beta chain) with its context. This clone was found once. Its antigen target is currently unknown. The record has no base qualities; no much larger clone is one base away. The cohort comprised fewer than 700 healthy bone marrow donors. All cohort members were sampled while nominally healthy, although unrecorded immune exposures were likely present. The donor tested CMV seronegative and was one of the 352 seronegative cohort members. Every donor gave a peripheral blood sample, and the peripheral blood mononuclear cells from that sample were used for TCR beta sequencing. Genomic DNA extraction from the blood cell samples was performed with the Qiagen DNeasy Blood Extraction Kit. The data originate from a study of cytomegalovirus exposure and HLA in healthy donors (TCRdb year 2017). For context, the study as a whole: An earlier analysis of around 600 of the donors reported roughly 300 Gb of sequence data and 117 million unique TCR beta sequences from some 180 million T cells. In an earlier analysis of 550 to 700 of the donors, high-throughput TCR beta sequencing was used to judge whether each TCR beta V gene segment behaved as functional or pseudogenic. In a later analysis, previously published TCR beta repertoires from some 640 donors were re-analyzed and high-resolution HLA genotyping was added so that TCR occurrence patterns could be studied. The T cell repertoires of 666 subjects were profiled by immunosequencing and related to cytomegalovirus serostatus. Because of strong linkage in the cohort, roughly five DR-DQ haplotypes were treated as single units for association and clustering. Of the approximately 400 genotyped donors, 65% to 90% fell in the genetic ancestry cluster associated with self-reported Caucasian donors. Besides the first cohort of hundreds of subjects, a separate validation cohort made up of 120 or so different subjects was used. Every discovery cohort repertoire had been produced on one sequencing platform. The study combined high-throughput TCR immunosequencing, statistical association of individual TCRs with disease status, and machine learning to predict cytomegalovirus infection status. Donor age, sex, ethnicity and CMV serostatus were compiled together with the repertoire data. Roughly 300 gigabases of sequencing data and approximately 85 million unique TCR sequences were included in an early release covering roughly 600 HLA-typed donors. Rather than using new phenotypic data, the later analysis identified candidate immune exposures from TCR beta sequences and from how often those sequences occurred across donors. Across 300 to 400 genotyped donors of the cohort, an average of roughly 250,000 unique TCR beta nucleotide sequences per donor were sequenced, and roughly 18% of those sequences were non-productive. A later genetic analysis took genome-wide SNP genotypes for 398 of the 666 donors and used that subset as a discovery cohort. The study was designed to test whether signatures of past pathogen exposure could be identified by cataloging public T cell receptors. The number of donors typed differed by locus, with 629-630 for A, B, C, DRB1 and DQB1, more than 500 for DQA1, 606 for DPA1, and some 440 for DPB1. HLA typing included class I and class II loci at four-digit resolution. The research as a whole found: A few of the identified cytomegalovirus-associated TCR beta chains were confirmed in vitro to be specific for cytomegalovirus antigens. A later genetic analysis associated a missense DCLRE1C variant with V-gene and J-gene trimming of TCR beta chains, and an independent cohort replicated the association. While some public TCRs were present in many individuals, most TCR sequences turned up only very rarely across donors. In a later genetic analysis, fewer N-insertions in productive TCRs were reported among donors in an Asian-associated ancestry cluster than the approximately 710-donor mean. For the cohort, immune exposure information was limited to CMV serostatus. Linkage disequilibrium might explain the correlated functional status among segregating V segments, but an unknown experimental factor could not be excluded. The earlier analysis of some 540 of the donors excluded around 17 rarely observed V segments, including chromosome 9 orphons, because counts were too low. This cohort had only TCR beta chains sequenced, and the lack of alpha or paired-chain data limited which features could be detected. At a false discovery rate of 0.05, a later analysis linked fewer than 20,000 TCR beta sequences to specific HLA alleles. An earlier analysis of around 540 of the donors showed that most TCR beta V segments appeared in productive rearrangements either about 87% or about 30% of the time, which broadly matched IMGT annotations. The authors suggested that the approach could potentially be generalized to other disease states and immunological phenotypes. The classifier was reported to diagnose cytomegalovirus status with high specificity and sensitivity in both the original cohort and the validation cohort. A later analysis found that most CMV-associated TCR beta chains appeared HLA-restricted, with HLA associations seemingly driven largely by CMV exposure. The 87-base-pair reads could not distinguish some IMGT-functional V segments, including TRBV6-2 and TRBV6-3, so those segments were excluded. When HLA alleles, especially DR and DQ, strongly co-occurred, TCR associations were difficult to assign to individual alleles. A further reported finding was that TCR beta sequences accurately predicted the HLA-A and HLA-B alleles for most subjects in the first cohort. HLA typing was unavailable for some donors at each locus, so association tests used only the typed subset. A later analysis found that TCR association rates varied across HLA loci, with DRB1 alleles showing the most associated TCRs and HLA-C alleles the fewest. A cluster of highly shared sequence variants was judged likely to be a technical artifact of the sequencing pipeline. A later analysis found that HLA-associated TCR beta chains were more clonally expanded and had lower generation probabilities than equally common non-associated chains. Sequencing depth was assumed to be roughly uniform across donors in the presence/absence analyses, though that assumption may not hold. A later analysis reported that several top co-occurrence clusters appeared linked to parvovirus B19, influenza, CMV and Epstein-Barr virus. In the study, some 160 TCR beta chains were listed as associated with cytomegalovirus.

Library prep was done by the immunoSEQ multiplex PCR assay. For the multiplex PCR, a mixture combining 60 forward primers for TCR Vbeta segments and 13 reverse primers for TCR Jbeta segments was used. Amplification of the CDR3 region of rearranged TCR beta genes was performed with a multiplex PCR assay on genomic DNA. The amplified TCR beta libraries were sequenced on the Illumina HiSeq System as 87-base-pair reads. The original pipeline was this. A later analysis counted about 82 million unique TCR beta chains across the 550 to 700 repertoires, and some 11 million of these chains were shared by at least two donors. A nearest-neighbor algorithm error-corrected the raw reads and collapsed the reads into unique sequences, merging closely related sequences to remove PCR and sequencing errors. V, D and J gene segments were assigned by aligning CDR3 sequences to IMGT reference sequences. For a sequence to be retained, a match of at least six nucleotides to both a V gene segment and a J gene segment was required. A rearrangement counted as productive if the CDR3 had no stop codons and remained in frame with V and J, and every other rearrangement counted as non-productive. CDR3 was defined by IMGT convention, running from the second conserved V-encoded cysteine to the conserved J-encoded phenylalanine. In an earlier analysis of 500 to 650 of the donors, sequences lacking an unambiguous match to a single V gene segment were excluded. An earlier analysis of 587 of the donors classified V segments as functional when productive rearrangements were above 56.7% and as segregating when the standard deviation between donors was above 5%. To diagnose cytomegalovirus status from the catalog of TCR beta chain sequences, a statistical classification framework was built. In a later analysis, V and J genes were assigned by comparing TCR nucleotide sequences against IMGT/GENE-DB human TR gene sequences. In a later analysis, CDR3 sequences and most-parsimonious VDJ recombination scenarios were assigned using the TCRdist pipeline. A later analysis defined each TCR beta chain by its CDR3 amino acid sequence plus V-gene family, and excluded reads lacking a unique V-gene family. As a way to deal with suspected cross-contamination and a sequencing artifact, a later analysis dropped 450 to 700 nucleotide sequences that were highly shared and had low generation probability. In a later analysis, a clonal expansion index for each public chain was calculated from normalized within-repertoire ranks of inferred template counts. Generation probabilities in a later analysis came from a VDJ recombination model fitted to out-of-frame rearrangements, and those results were checked against IGoR. A later analysis scored TCR-TCR, TCR-HLA and TCR-CMV co-occurrence with hypergeometric tests, applying a repertoire-size bias correction to TCR pairs. In a later analysis, false discovery rates were estimated by permuting HLA or CMV assignments 20 times. In a later analysis, co-occurring TCRs were grouped using DBSCAN, and TCRdist sequence similarity was added for clustering within HLA-allele-positive subsets. For co-occurrence clustering, repertoires with fewer than 30,000 or more than 120,000 public chains were excluded, along with 5 or 6 repertoires with anomalous nucleotide sharing. Entries here come from immuneACCESS through TCRdb and include only in-frame sequences with V and J called. Some clones fail to appear in such tables; in the studies checked, an unresolved V gene covers under half of the shortfall, and the cause of the remainder is unknown. V and J calls and clone size are those listed in that table; D and trimming were worked out from the DNA. Recorded for this sample are fewer than 200,000 clones; around 80% of them occurred a single time. Clones ranked in the top ten supply 0.77% of the sample.

Via the germline V gene, CDR1 is SGDLS and CDR2 YYNGEE. V is reduced by 0 bases and J by 2 bases, leaving a spacing of 13 bases between them. Inclusive of the bounding cysteine and phenylalanine, the CDR3 is 16 residues long. The sequence is cut down to CDR3 DNA, 48 bases in frame from base 1. The sequencing input was PBMCs. The V and J genes are TRBV9 and TRBJ2-3; a tentative D call is TRBD2 (7 bases match). This clonotype originated in a woman aged 18-29 years in good health and CMV-seronegative. The CDR3 reads as follows: CASSVAGRGVTDTQYF. DNA sequence: TGTGCCAGCAGCGTAGCGGGGAGGGGGGTCACAGATACGCAGTATTTT.